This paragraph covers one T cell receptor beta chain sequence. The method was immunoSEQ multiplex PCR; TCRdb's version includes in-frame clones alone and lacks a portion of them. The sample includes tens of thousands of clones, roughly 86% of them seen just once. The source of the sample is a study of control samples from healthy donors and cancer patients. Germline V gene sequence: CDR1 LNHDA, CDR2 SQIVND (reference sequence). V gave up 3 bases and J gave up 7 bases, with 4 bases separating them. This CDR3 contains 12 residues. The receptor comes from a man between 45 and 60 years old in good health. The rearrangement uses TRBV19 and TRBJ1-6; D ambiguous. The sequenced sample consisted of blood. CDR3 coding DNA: TGTGCCAGTAGTATGAGGAATTCACCCCTCCACTTT. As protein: CASSMRNSPLHF.